The following is a T cell receptor (beta chain) sequence with its context. V lost 3 bases and J 8 bases, leaving 11 bases between the germline ends. CDR3 length equals 12 residues. In germline, CDR1 is SGHKS, CDR2 YYEKEE (reference sequence). TCRdb's table, derived via immunoSEQ multiplex PCR, lists solely in-frame clones and lacks some. Of nearly 20,000 clones listed, roughly 85% were seen once; the top ten hold 20% to 25%. These data come from a study of OX40 agonist ivuxolimab in advanced cancers. V gene TRBV5-5 combines with J gene TRBJ1-1; no firm D call. This clonotype was obtained from an adult with an advanced solid tumor such as melanoma, head and neck, liver or kidney cancer. The sample in question was CD4+ or CD8+ T cells sorted from blood, obtained in a trial of the OX40 agonist ivuxolimab. CDR3 DNA: TGTGCCAGCAGCTCCACCGGAAGAGAAGCTTTCTTT. Encoded protein: CASSSTGREAFF.